The 24 T cell receptor beta chains below all came from one sample that was sequenced in a study of blood T cell repertoires in COVID-19 (TCRdb year 2020). The library was prepared using the immunoSEQ multiplex PCR assay. What TCRdb holds here is the immuneACCESS table cut down to in-frame rearrangements. Part of the clones is not present; checked against another copy, under half of the missing clones reflect an unresolved V gene, and the others are unexplained. Within this sample are over 150,000 clones, with more than 65% of them counted one time only. The top ten clonotypes cover roughly 13% of the sample. Material: peripheral blood. The receptors originated from a human donor in a cohort sampled during active COVID-19.

This chain joins TRBV23-1 and TRBJ1-1; a possible D gene is TRBD1 (5 bases). TRBV23-1 is sorted into the ORF group, with uncertain function. This CDR3 region has 14 residues. The V end lost 11 bases, the J end lost 1 base, and 17 bases lay between the germline ends. CDR3 DNA: TGCGCCCTATACCCAGGGCGGCGGAACACTGAAGCTTTCTTT. Amino acid sequence: CALYPGRRNTEAFF.

The genes are TRBV4-2 and TRBJ2-5; 10 nucleotides match TRBD1. There are 15 residues in the CDR3. The germline V gene has CDR1 LGHNA and CDR2 YNFKEQ. Losses at the gene ends were 5 bases for V and 4 bases for J; bases not matched to a gene: 7. CDR3 in amino acids: CASSRDRGKGETQYF. CDR3 in DNA: TGTGCCAGCAGCAGGGACAGGGGAAAAGGAGAGACCCAGTACTTC.

This chain joins TRBV27 and TRBJ1-1; 7 bases are a match to TRBD1. V was pared by 6 bases and J by 1 base, with 11 bases of the junction left unmatched. This CDR3 region has 16 residues. Germline V gene data show CDR1 as MNHEY and CDR2 as SMNVEV (reference sequence). The CDR3 loop is CASRPRTGVGNTEAFF. The DNA for the CDR3 is TGTGCCAGCAGGCCCCGCACAGGGGTGGGGAACACTGAAGCTTTCTTT.

This rearrangement joins TRBV24-1 to TRBJ2-3; D is uncertain. This CDR3 region has 14 residues. The V end lost 1 base, the J end lost 1 base, and 5 bases lay between the germline ends. Germline values: CDR1 KGHDR, CDR2 SFDVKD. The CDR3 sequence is CATSDFSGTDTQYF. CDR3 coding DNA: TGTGCCACCAGTGATTTTAGTGGCACAGATACGCAGTATTTT.

The chain employs TRBV24-1 and TRBJ2-1; 13 bases map to TRBD2. The CDR3 has 17 amino acids. Trimming removed 3 bases from V and 2 bases from J; junction bases left unmatched: 3. Germline CDR1 is KGHDR and CDR2 is SFDVKD. This chain's CDR3 is CATSDPGTSGTYNEQFF. As DNA, the CDR3 is TGTGCCACCAGTGATCCTGGGACTAGCGGGACCTACAATGAGCAGTTCTTC.

The genes are TRBV7-9 and TRBJ2-1; TRBD2 matches 8 bases. CDR1 is SEHNR and CDR2 is FQNEAQ in the germline V gene (reference sequence). V gave up 5 bases and J gave up 3 bases; unmatched junction bases: 9. CDR3 length equals 16 residues. The CDR3, as DNA: TGTGCCAGCAGCATTTGGACTAGCAGTTTCTACAATGAGCAGTTCTTC. Amino acids: CASSIWTSSFYNEQFF.

This sequence joins TRBV28 and TRBJ1-1, with TRBD1 as a possible D gene (5 bases). Trimming took off 4 bases at V and 3 bases at J, with 21 bases between the two ends. CDR3 length: 17 amino acids. Germline CDR1 and CDR2: MDHEN and SYDVKM. The DNA for the CDR3 is TGTGCCAGCAGTTCACTCCTCCGGGGGATTAGGGACACTGAAGCTTTCTTT. This encodes CASSSLLRGIRDTEAFF.

Of note for this clone: This specimen includes other DNA sequences encoding the same CDR3. This chain connects TRBV4-1 to TRBJ2-1, with D perhaps matching TRBD2 (5 bases). Trimming stripped 4 bases from V and 1 base from J, with 11 bases between. The CDR3 covers 15 residues. The germline CDR1 and CDR2 sequences are MGHRA and YSYEKL. The CDR3 region is CASSLTRGSYNEQFF. DNA for the CDR3: TGCGCCAGCAGCCTTACTCGGGGATCCTACAATGAGCAGTTCTTC.

This clone has at least ten counts. This chain links TRBV20-1 with TRBJ1-5, with TRBD1 identical over 8 bases. With 3 bases clipped from V and 4 bases from J, the junction kept 14 bases outside the gene matches. From germline, CDR1 is DFQATT and CDR2 SNEGSKA (reference sequence). This CDR3 comprises 17 residues. The CDR3 sequence: CSASRGRTGGRNQPQHF. The CDR3 bases are TGCAGTGCTAGTCGGGGCAGAACAGGGGGGAGGAATCAGCCCCAGCATTTT.

Worth noting for this clone: This sample includes further DNA sequences coding for the same CDR3. The chain combines TRBV29-1 with TRBJ2-3, with 10 bases fitting TRBD1. The CDR3 is 12 amino acids. V gave up 6 bases and J gave up 5 bases; unmatched junction bases: 2. Germline lookup yields CDR1 SQVTM and CDR2 ANQGSEA. In DNA form, the CDR3 reads TGCAGCGTAGGACAGGGGGGAGATACGCAGTATTTT. Translating gives CSVGQGGDTQYF.

The chain combines TRBV18 with TRBJ2-7, with D perhaps TRBD2 (6 bases). The ends were cut back, 3 bases at V and 5 bases at J, with 11 bases in the middle. The CDR3 has 13 amino acids. Germline assignment: CDR1 KGHSH and CDR2 LQKENI. CDR3 nucleotides: TGTGCCAGCTCACCCGGGAGACGGGACGAGCAGTACTTC. The encoded protein is CASSPGRRDEQYF.

The rearrangement uses TRBV5-4 and TRBJ2-7; a possible D gene is TRBD2 (5 bases). Germline assignment: CDR1 SGHNT and CDR2 YYREEE (reference sequence). Deletions cut 4 bases from V and 5 bases from J, with 10 bases between. The CDR3 sequence is 12 residues long. The CDR3 protein is CASSQDLNEQYF. Written as DNA, the CDR3 is TGTGCCAGCAGCCAGGACTTGAACGAGCAGTACTTC.

This chain links TRBV6-5 with TRBJ2-1; D not certain. Trimming removed 3 bases at V and 15 bases at J, with 21 bases between. Germline loops: CDR1 MNHEY, CDR2 SVGAGI. The CDR3 is 14 amino acids. The CDR3 here is CASSYLIPPQRPFF. The DNA of the CDR3 is TGTGCCAGCAGTTATTTGATCCCGCCCCAGCGTCCGTTCTTC.

This chain connects TRBV29-1 to TRBJ2-2; 10 positions agree with TRBD2. With 6 bases clipped from V and 5 bases from J, the junction kept 15 bases outside the gene matches. Germline CDR1 reads SQVTM; CDR2 reads ANQGSEA. The CDR3 is 17 residues long. The CDR3 loop is CSVLSPSGRAPTGELFF. CDR3 coding DNA: TGCAGCGTCCTGTCCCCAAGCGGGAGGGCCCCGACCGGGGAGCTGTTTTTT.

This clone has just one count. This chain links TRBV15 with TRBJ2-4; 11 bases are a match to TRBD2. Germline assignment: CDR1 LNHNV and CDR2 YYDKDF (reference sequence). J gave up 0 bases and V 0 bases, and 7 bases lay outside the gene matches. There are 19 residues in the CDR3. The CDR3 loop reads CATSRDRTSGSLAKNIQYF. CDR3 nucleotide sequence: TGTGCCACCAGCAGAGACCGGACTAGCGGGTCCCTAGCCAAAAACATTCAGTACTTC.

This clone showed up just once. The CDR3 sequence: CASTDGTGLNTGELFF. In nucleotides, the CDR3 is TGTGCCAGCACCGACGGGACAGGACTTAACACCGGGGAGCTGTTTTTT. This chain joins TRBV7-9 and TRBJ2-2, with 8 bases matching TRBD1. The CDR3 covers 16 residues. The V segment lost 7 bases and the J segment 2 bases; nucleotides outside the gene matches: 9. Germline assignment: CDR1 SEHNR and CDR2 FQNEAQ (reference sequence).

This chain uses TRBV19 with TRBJ2-1; 7 nucleotides agree with TRBD2. Germline loops: CDR1 LNHDA, CDR2 SQIVND (reference sequence). J lost 0 bases, V lost 3 bases, and 8 bases had no gene match. The CDR3 spans 17 residues. In nucleotides, the CDR3 is TGTGCCAGTAGTATCCCTAGCGGCTCGAGCTCCTACAATGAGCAGTTCTTC. This codes for CASSIPSGSSSYNEQFF.

This clone has just a few counts. The CDR3 DNA sequence: TGTGCCAGTAGTCCCGGACAGGGACAAACCTTTGGACTCAGCTCCTATAATTCACCCCTCCACTTT. Translated, it gives CASSPGQGQTFGLSSYNSPLHF. This chain connects TRBV19 to TRBJ1-6; 8 nucleotides align to TRBD1. Looked up from germline, CDR1 is LNHDA and CDR2 is SQIVND (reference sequence). The J segment lost 0 bases and the V segment lost 5 bases, leaving 21 bases of the junction unmatched. This CDR3 is built from 22 residues.

The rearrangement links TRBV11-3 to TRBJ2-2; D might be TRBD1 (6 bases). There are 15 residues in the CDR3. Per the germline V gene, CDR1 is SGHNT and CDR2 is YENEEA. Trimming shortened V by 5 bases and J by 1 base, and 11 bases separated the two germline ends. The CDR3 DNA follows: TGTGCCAGCAGCCGGAAGACAGGGAACACCGGGGAGCTGTTTTTT. Translating gives CASSRKTGNTGELFF.

J is TRBJ2-5 and V is TRBV18, with D hard to call. Trimming cost V 3 bases and J 4 bases, with 12 bases left between them. This CDR3 spans 14 amino acids. CDR1 is KGHSH, CDR2 LQKENI, per germline. The CDR3 coding sequence is TGTGCCAGCTCACCTGACCAACTACTAGAGACCCAGTACTTC. Translating gives CASSPDQLLETQYF.

This clone was seen just once. This chain uses TRBV5-1 with TRBJ2-7, with D unclear. In germline, CDR1 is SGHRS, CDR2 YFSETQ. V dropped 2 bases and J dropped 3 bases, with 15 bases sitting between them. This CDR3 is built from 15 residues. Written as DNA, the CDR3 is TGCGCCAGCAGCTTAACAGCCCCCGTCCGCTACGAGCAGTACTTC. This sequence encodes CASSLTAPVRYEQYF.

The chain couples TRBV5-4 to TRBJ1-1; unclear D gene. This CDR3 contains 15 residues. Germline CDR1 and CDR2: SGHNT and YYREEE (reference sequence). Trimming pared 1 base from V and 1 base from J, leaving 11 bases between. CDR3 nucleotides: TGTGCCAGCAGCTTGATCGACAAGCAGAACACTGAAGCTTTCTTT. It specifies CASSLIDKQNTEAFF.

This chain uses TRBV6-1 with TRBJ2-4; weak D call: TRBD2 (5 bases). The germline gives CDR1 MNHNS, CDR2 SASEGT. CDR3 length: 13 residues. The V gene lost 3 bases and the J gene lost 8 bases, with 11 bases spanning the gap. The DNA for the CDR3 is TGTGCCAGCAGTGACGGGATTTCGGACATTCAGTACTTC. Translation: CASSDGISDIQYF.

The count of this clone is one. The chain recombines TRBV6-5 with TRBJ2-3; the match to TRBD1 covers 8 bases. Looked up from germline, CDR1 is MNHEY and CDR2 is SVGAGI. This CDR3 contains 15 residues. V gave up 5 bases and J gave up 7 bases; unmatched junction bases: 11. The CDR3 DNA follows: TGTGCCAGCAGTCCACAGGGGGGAGGCACGAATACGCAGTATTTT. Protein product: CASSPQGGGTNTQYF.